This paragraph covers one T cell receptor beta chain sequence. Its antigen is unknown. Per-nucleotide qualities are absent, and no much larger clonotype sits a single base away. This entry is derived from a study of T cell responses to AZD1222 COVID-19 vaccine (dated by TCRdb to about 2021). Looking at the study overall: AZD1222 recipients with second doses at about 4 weeks or about 12 weeks were pooled, because spike-specific TCR depth and breadth did not differ between schedules. TCR sequencing covered approximately 230 trial participants: 200 to 220 given two doses of AZD1222 and about 26 given two doses of MenACWY control vaccine. Trial participants were enrolled by age into subgroups of 18-55, 56-69 and 70-plus years, and 148, 28 and 57 TCR-sequenced participants, respectively, were included in these subgroups. The research as a whole found: Conclusions about previously exposed vaccinees are limited, since just five to seven AZD1222 recipients were seropositive for SARS-CoV-2 at baseline. No day 14 peak-response samples were available, so repertoires were characterized only after the peak T cell response. CD4 TCRs associated with the vaccine covered the entire spike protein, and the dominant responses were in regions 160-218 and 743-854. In the small 56-69-year group, the increase in depth fell short of significance, most likely because of low power. Participants were mostly white British and included more females than males, and it was suggested by the authors that clonal diversity may have been underestimated. After two AZD1222 doses, both the breadth and the depth of spike-specific TCRs were significantly higher than at day 0 and than in MenACWY recipients. Reportedly, close to half of the unique spike-specific TCRs recognized epitopes lying outside the regions that are mutated in the B.1.351 and B.1.1.7 variants.

The CDR3 numbers 15 residues from cysteine through phenylalanine. This entry keeps only the CDR3 DNA: 45 bases, framed from base 1. Ends trimmed: V by 5 bases, J by 9 bases; bases unmatched to a gene: 7. CDR1 and CDR2 are drawn from the germline V gene: SNHLY, FYNNEI. The CDR3 regions of human TCRbeta chains were subjected to immunosequencing. The authors' pipeline ran thus. TCRs in the repertoires were matched against a reference library of SARS-CoV-2-specific TCRs that had been generated with the MIRA antigen-specificity platform. Breadth was defined as the fraction of unique TCRs that were SARS-CoV-2-associated. Depth was defined as the fraction of total T cells that were SARS-CoV-2-associated. Using the MIRA data, every spike-specific TCR was mapped to the spike region that the TCR reacted to and assigned to either a CD4 or a CD8 class. Log10-transformed breadth and depth values were compared by one-way ANOVA with Sidak's multiple comparisons tests. This is the immuneACCESS table as TCRdb keeps it, with only in-frame sequences that have V and J called. A part of the clones is gone; compared with another copy, unresolved V genes explain less than half, and the rest is unexplained. V and J calls and clone size follow that table, whereas D and trimming were derived from the DNA. Present in this sample are 150,000 to 200,000 clones, around 93% of which were seen just once. The leading ten clones occupy 1.3% to 1.5% of the sample.

The time point label for this specimen denotes: baseline before first vaccination. Vaccinee samples were obtained from the UK trials COV001 and COV002, which included a single-blind randomized controlled phase 2/3 trial of AZD1222 (ChAdOx1 nCoV-19) in healthy adults. For TCRbeta chain sequencing, PBMC samples were collected from trial participants at day 0 and at day 28 after the second dose. This sequence uses TRBV2 and TRBJ2-3, and 14 junctional nucleotides match TRBD2. The source is an adult in good health. Source: peripheral blood, taken on day 0 of AZD1222 vaccination. The CDR3 protein is CASSPGLAGVGTQYF. The DNA reads as follows: TGTGCCAGCAGTCCGGGACTAGCGGGAGTAGGAACGCAGTATTTT. The entire variable domain, with the stretches around the CDR3 drawn from the reference TRBV2 and TRBJ2-3 proteins, is EPEVTQTPSHQVTQMGQEVILRCVPISNHLYFYWYRQILGQKVEFLVSFYNNEISEKSEIFDDQFSVERPDGSNFTLKIRSTKLEDSAMYFCASSPGLAGVGTQYFGPGTRLTVL.